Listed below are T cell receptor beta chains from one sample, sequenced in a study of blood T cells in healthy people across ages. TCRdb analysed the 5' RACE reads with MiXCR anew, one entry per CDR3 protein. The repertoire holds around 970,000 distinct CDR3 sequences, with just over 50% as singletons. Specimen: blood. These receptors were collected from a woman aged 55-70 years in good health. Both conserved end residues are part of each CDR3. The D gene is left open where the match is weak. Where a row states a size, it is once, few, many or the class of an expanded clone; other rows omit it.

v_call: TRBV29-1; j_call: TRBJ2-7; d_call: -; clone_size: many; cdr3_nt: TGCAGTGGGGGTTTTTCCTACGAGCAGTACTTC; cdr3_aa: CSGGFSYEQYF
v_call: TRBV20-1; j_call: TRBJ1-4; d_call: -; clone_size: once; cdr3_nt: TGCAGTGCTAGAGAGACAGGATTCAGGGAAAAACTGTTTTTT; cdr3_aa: CSARETGFREKLFF
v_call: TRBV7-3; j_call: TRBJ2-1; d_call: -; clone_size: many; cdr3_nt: TGTGCCAGCAGCCCGGGATTTAACGACGATGAGCAGTTCTTC; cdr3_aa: CASSPGFNDDEQFF
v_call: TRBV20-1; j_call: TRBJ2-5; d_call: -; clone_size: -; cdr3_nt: TGCAGTGCTAGAGATGCGGCCGACGCACAACAAGAGACCCAGTACTTC; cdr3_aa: CSARDAADAQQETQYF
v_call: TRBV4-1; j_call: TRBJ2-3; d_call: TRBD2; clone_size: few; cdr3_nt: TGCGCCACTCGAGGGACTAGCGGAGGTACAGATACGCAGTATTTT; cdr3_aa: CATRGTSGGTDTQYF
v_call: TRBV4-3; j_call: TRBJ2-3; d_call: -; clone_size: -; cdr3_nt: TGCGCCAGCAGCCAAGGGGCGCGGGGTAACACAGATACGCAGTATTTT; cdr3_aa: CASSQGARGNTDTQYF
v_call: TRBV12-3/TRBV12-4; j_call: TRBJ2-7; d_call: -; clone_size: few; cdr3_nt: TGTGCCAGTTCGACACAGAACACCTACGAGCAGTACTTC; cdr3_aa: CASSTQNTYEQYF
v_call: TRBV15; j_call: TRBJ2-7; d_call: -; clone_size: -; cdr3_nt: TGTGCCACCAGCAGGAGGGATCTATTCCCCTACGAGCAGTACTTC; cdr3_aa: CATSRRDLFPYEQYF
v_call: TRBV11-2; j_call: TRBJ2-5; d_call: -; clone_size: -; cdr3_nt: TGTACCAGCAGCTTAGGGCAGACCCAAGAGACCCAGTACTTC; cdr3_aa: CTSSLGQTQETQYF
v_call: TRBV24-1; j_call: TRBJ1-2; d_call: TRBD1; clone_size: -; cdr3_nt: TGTGCCACCAGTGATCCCGTGGAAGGGGGCGCGCAGGGCTACACCTTC; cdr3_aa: CATSDPVEGGAQGYTF
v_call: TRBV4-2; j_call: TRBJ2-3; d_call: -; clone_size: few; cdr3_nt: TGTGCCAGCAGCCAAGAGGGTGCGCCAACTAGCACAGATACGCAGTATTTT; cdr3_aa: CASSQEGAPTSTDTQYF
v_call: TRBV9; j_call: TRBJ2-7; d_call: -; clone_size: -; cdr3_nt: TGTGCCAGCAGCGCCAAGGACGTGGTTGAGAAATACGAGCAGTACTTC; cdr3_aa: CASSAKDVVEKYEQYF
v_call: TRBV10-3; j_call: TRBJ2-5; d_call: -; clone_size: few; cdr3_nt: TGTGCCATCAGTGAGTTAAGTATCTCACTTAAAGAGACCCAGTACTTC; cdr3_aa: CAISELSISLKETQYF
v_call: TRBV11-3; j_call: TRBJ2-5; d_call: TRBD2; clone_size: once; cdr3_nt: TGTGCCAGCAGCTTACAGGGAGGGAAAGAGACCCAGTACTTC; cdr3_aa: CASSLQGGKETQYF
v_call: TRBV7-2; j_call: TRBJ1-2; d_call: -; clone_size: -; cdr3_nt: TGTGCCAGCAGCACCAAGACAGGCGGCTACACCTTC; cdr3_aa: CASSTKTGGYTF
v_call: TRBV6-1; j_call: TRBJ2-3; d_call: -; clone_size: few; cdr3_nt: TGTGCCAGTACTCCCCCTCCGGGGGCGAAGGGAACAGATACGCAGTATTTT; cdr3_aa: CASTPPPGAKGTDTQYF
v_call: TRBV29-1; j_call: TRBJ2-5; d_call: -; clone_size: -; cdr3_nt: TGCAGCGCTTGGACAGACCAAGAGACCCAGTACTTC; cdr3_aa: CSAWTDQETQYF
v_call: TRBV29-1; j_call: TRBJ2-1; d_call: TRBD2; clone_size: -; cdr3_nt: TGCAGCGTGTTGACTAGCGGGAGTCTTAGTGGGCAGTTCTTC; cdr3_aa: CSVLTSGSLSGQFF
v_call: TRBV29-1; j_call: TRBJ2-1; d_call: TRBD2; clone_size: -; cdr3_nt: TGCAGCGGAAGCCGAATAGCGGGGGGCCACTACAATGAGCAGTTCTTC; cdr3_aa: CSGSRIAGGHYNEQFF
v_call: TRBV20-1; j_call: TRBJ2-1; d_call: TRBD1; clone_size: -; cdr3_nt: TGCAGTGCTTCGACAGGGTCCTTTGAGCAGTTCTTC; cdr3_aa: CSASTGSFEQFF
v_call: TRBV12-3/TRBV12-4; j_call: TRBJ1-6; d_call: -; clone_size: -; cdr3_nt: TGTGCCAGCAGTGGTAGGGTGGCAAATTCACCCCTCCACTTT; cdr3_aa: CASSGRVANSPLHF
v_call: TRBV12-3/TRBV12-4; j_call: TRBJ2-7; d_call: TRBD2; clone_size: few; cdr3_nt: TGTGCCAGCAGCTCCGCGGGAGTCGGACCTGGCGAGCAGTACTTC; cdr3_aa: CASSSAGVGPGEQYF
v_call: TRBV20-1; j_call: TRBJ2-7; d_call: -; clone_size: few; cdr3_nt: TGCAGTGCTTCCTCTAACTCCTACGAGCAGTACTTC; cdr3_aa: CSASSNSYEQYF
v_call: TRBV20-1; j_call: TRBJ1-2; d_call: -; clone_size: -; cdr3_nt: TGCAGTGCCAGATGGGGGGTTTTAGGCTACACCTTC; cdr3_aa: CSARWGVLGYTF
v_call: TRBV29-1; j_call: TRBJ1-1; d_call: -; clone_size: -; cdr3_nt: TGCAGCGTTGAGGACGGTGAAGCTTTCTTT; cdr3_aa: CSVEDGEAFF
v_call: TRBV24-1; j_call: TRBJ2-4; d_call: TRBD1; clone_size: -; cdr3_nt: TGTGCCACCAGTGATCCCCGGACAGGGGGTAAAACCATTCAGTACTTC; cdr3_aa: CATSDPRTGGKTIQYF
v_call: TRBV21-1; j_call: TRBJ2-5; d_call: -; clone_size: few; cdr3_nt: TGTGCCAGCAGCAAAAACATCAAGGGGATCCGCAGACAGGGATCTGAGACCCAGTACTTC; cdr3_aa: CASSKNIKGIRRQGSETQYF
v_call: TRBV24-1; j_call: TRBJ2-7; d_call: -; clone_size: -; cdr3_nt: TGTGCCACCAGTGCCTCGTCCGCGGTTACCTACGAGCAGTACTTC; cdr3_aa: CATSASSAVTYEQYF
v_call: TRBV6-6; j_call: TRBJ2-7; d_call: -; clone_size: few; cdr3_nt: TGTGCCAGCAGTCCGGGAAGCCCCACCTACGAGCAGTACTTC; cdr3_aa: CASSPGSPTYEQYF
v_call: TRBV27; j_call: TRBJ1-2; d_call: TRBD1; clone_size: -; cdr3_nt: TGTGCCAGCGGCACAGGGGGCCATGGCTACACCTTC; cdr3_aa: CASGTGGHGYTF
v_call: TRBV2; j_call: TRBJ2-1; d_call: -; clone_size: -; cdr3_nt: TGTGCCAGCAGTGAAACAGAGCAGTTCTTC; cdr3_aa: CASSETEQFF
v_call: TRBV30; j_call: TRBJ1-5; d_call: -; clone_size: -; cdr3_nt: TGTGCCTGGGGGTCTCTGCTTAGCAATCAGCCCCAGCATTTT; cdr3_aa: CAWGSLLSNQPQHF
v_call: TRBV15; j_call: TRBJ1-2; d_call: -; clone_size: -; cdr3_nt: TGTGCCACCAGCAGATCCACCGCTAACTATGGCTACACCTTC; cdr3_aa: CATSRSTANYGYTF
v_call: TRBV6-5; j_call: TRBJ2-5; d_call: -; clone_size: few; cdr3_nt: TGTGCCAGCAGAAGGACAGTAGACCAAGAGACCCAGTACTTC; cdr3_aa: CASRRTVDQETQYF
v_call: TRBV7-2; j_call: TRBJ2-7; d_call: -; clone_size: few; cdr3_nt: TGTGCCAGCAGCAACGGGGGTGGGGGGTCCTACGAGCAGTACTTC; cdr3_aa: CASSNGGGGSYEQYF
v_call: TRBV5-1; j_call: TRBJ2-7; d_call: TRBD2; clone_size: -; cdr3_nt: TGCGCCAGCAGCACCGCGGGAGGGCTCTACTACGAGCAGTACTTC; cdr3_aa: CASSTAGGLYYEQYF
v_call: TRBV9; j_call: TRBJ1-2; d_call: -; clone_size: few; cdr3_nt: TGTGCCAGCAGTCGTACCGGGACACCCAAGCAAGAAGGCTACACCTTC; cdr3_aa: CASSRTGTPKQEGYTF
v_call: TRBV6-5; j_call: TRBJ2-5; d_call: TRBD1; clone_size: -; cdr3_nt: TGTGCCAGCAGTTACTCGGGTTTGGACAGGGAGTTTGGGGAGACCCAGTACTTC; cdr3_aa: CASSYSGLDREFGETQYF
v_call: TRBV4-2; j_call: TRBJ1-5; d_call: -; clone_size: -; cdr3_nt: TGTGCCAGCAGCTTCAGAACCCGGCCGGACACGAGGGATCAGCCCCAGCATTTT; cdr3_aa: CASSFRTRPDTRDQPQHF
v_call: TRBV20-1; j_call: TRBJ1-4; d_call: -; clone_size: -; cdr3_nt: TGCAGTGCTAGTGGAAGGGTGGGAGGACTTAATGAAAAACTGTTTTTT; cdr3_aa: CSASGRVGGLNEKLFF
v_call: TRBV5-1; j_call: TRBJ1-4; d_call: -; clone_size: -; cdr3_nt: TGCGCCAGCCACCCTCCAGACCCGCATGAAAAACTGTTTTTT; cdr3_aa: CASHPPDPHEKLFF
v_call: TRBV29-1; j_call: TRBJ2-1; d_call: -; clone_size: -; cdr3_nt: TGCAGCGTTGAACCAGGAGATACTCCCTACAATGAGCAGTTCTTC; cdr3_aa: CSVEPGDTPYNEQFF
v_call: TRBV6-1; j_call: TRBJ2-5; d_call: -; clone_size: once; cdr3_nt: TGTGCCAGCGAAATAGCCCCATCGAATGAGCAGTACTTC; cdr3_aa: CASEIAPSNEQYF
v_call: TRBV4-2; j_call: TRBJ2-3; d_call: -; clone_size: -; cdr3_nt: TGTGCCAGCAGGCAAGAACCGGGGCTAGCAACCTTGGTAGATACGCAGTATTTT; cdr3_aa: CASRQEPGLATLVDTQYF
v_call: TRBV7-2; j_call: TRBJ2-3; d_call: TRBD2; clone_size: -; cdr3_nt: TGTGCCAGCAGCCCCTTTGTGGGAGGGCTTCGCACAGATACGCAGTATTTT; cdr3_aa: CASSPFVGGLRTDTQYF
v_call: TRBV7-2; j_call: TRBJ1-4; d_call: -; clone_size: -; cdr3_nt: TGTGCCAGCAGCTTAAGGGCAGGGGTGGCTAATGAAAAACTGTTTTTT; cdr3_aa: CASSLRAGVANEKLFF
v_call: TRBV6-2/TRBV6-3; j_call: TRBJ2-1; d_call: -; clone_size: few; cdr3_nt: TGTGCCAGCTATGGGACGGGTTACTCCTACAATGAGCAGTTCTTC; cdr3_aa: CASYGTGYSYNEQFF
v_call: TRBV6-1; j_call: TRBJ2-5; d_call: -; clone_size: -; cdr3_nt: TGTGCCAGCAGTGAAGCGGGCGACGGTCGGCAGTACTTC; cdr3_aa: CASSEAGDGRQYF
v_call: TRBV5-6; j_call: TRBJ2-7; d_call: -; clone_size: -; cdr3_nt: TGTGCCAGCAGCTTTTCCGGGGTAGCCTACGAGCAGTACTTC; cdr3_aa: CASSFSGVAYEQYF